The T cell receptor beta chain under discussion was sequenced for a study of T cell responses to AZD1222 COVID-19 vaccine. The study's findings and limits: Targeting of unmutated variant regions was reportedly seen in nearly half of spike-specific TCRs. The span of vaccine-associated CD4 TCRs extended across spike, with dominance at 160-218 and 743-854.

Per germline, CDR1 LGHDT and CDR2 YNNKEL (reference sequence). Germline trimming cut 0 bases from V and 1 base from J; bases unmatched to any gene: 15. The CDR3 length is 19 residues. Sequencing used immunoSEQ multiplex PCR; TCRdb keeps in-frame clones, though not all of them. The sample lists tens of thousands of clones, roughly 90% occurring once. As to this clone: Its antigen is unknown.

The rearrangement uses TRBV3-1 (or the pseudogene TRBV3-2) and TRBJ2-7; TRBD1 matches 7 bases. The receptor was isolated from an adult in good health. Sequenced here: peripheral blood, sampled on day 0 of AZD1222 vaccination. CDR3: CASSQEDPRNRGNSYEQYF. CDR3 bases: TGTGCCAGCAGCCAAGAAGATCCCCGAAACAGGGGCAATTCCTACGAGCAGTACTTC.